Listed here are 25 T cell receptor beta chains from one sample, sequenced in a study of blood T cells in healthy people across ages (dated by TCRdb to between 2014 and 2017). Library preparation employed 5' RACE. The listed sequencing device is Illumina HiSeq 2500. The second PCR ran for roughly 7 to 12 cycles and used a J-beta primer mix along with a sample-barcoded 5' primer. TCRdb reprocessing: public reads trimmed at Q25 with fastp, clones called with MiXCR, in-frame beta chains kept. Rows are unified per CDR3 protein, each entry keeping the most common DNA and genes. Across this sample there are hundreds of thousands of distinct CDR3 sequences, with about 30% seen only once. Of the sample, approximately 15% falls within the top ten clones. The sample consisted of blood. All receptors come from a woman older than 75 in good health. Donor details come from another sample of the same person, matched by shared clones.

The chain carries TRBV7-9 and TRBJ1-6; D might be TRBD1 (5 bases). The CDR3 runs to 13 residues. In germline, CDR1 is SEHNR, CDR2 FQNEAQ (reference sequence). V lost 4 bases, J lost 6 bases, and 7 bases lay in between. The CDR3, as DNA: TGTGCCAGCAGCTCGGGGCCTAATTCACCCCTCCACTTT. It codes for CASSSGPNSPLHF. Combining the CDR3 with reference TRBV7-9 and TRBJ1-6 gives the whole variable domain DTGVSQNPRHKITKRGQNVTFRCDPISEHNRLYWYRQTLGQGPEFLTYFQNEAQLEKSRLLSDRFSAERPKGSFSTLEIQRTEQGDSAMYLCASSSGPNSPLHFGNGTRLTVT.

This rearrangement joins TRBV7-2 to TRBJ2-1; D uncertain. This CDR3 has 15 residues. Trimming stripped 5 bases from V and 7 bases from J, with 18 bases between. Germline lookup yields CDR1 SGHTA and CDR2 FQGNSA. In DNA form, the CDR3 reads TGTGCCAGCAGCATAGAAAGACCCGGGTGGAATGAGCAGTTCTTC. Its translation: CASSIERPGWNEQFF. Variable domain in full (rest from reference TRBV7-2 and TRBJ2-1): GAGVSQSPSNKVTEKGKDVELRCDPISGHTALYWYRQSLGQGLEFLIYFQGNSAPDKSGLPSDRFSAERTGGSVSTLTIQRTQQEDSAVYLCASSIERPGWNEQFFGPGTRLTVL.

This clonotype was recorded a few times. The chain recombines TRBV7-8 with TRBJ1-2; 9 nucleotides align to TRBD1. This CDR3 comprises 17 residues. The ends lost 2 bases at V and 7 bases at J; junction bases unmatched: 14. Germline lookup yields CDR1 SGHVS and CDR2 FQNEAQ. CDR3 DNA: TGTGCCAGCAGCTTAAGAGGTGGACCGGGACAGGGAAGTGGCTACACCTTC. Encoded protein: CASSLRGGPGQGSGYTF.

This clonotype occurred many times. The chain uses TRBV7-2 and TRBJ1-6; TRBD1 agrees at 7 bases. The CDR3 covers 17 residues. V gave up 5 bases and J gave up 9 bases; unmatched junction bases: 16. The germline V gene encodes CDR1 SGHTA and CDR2 FQGNSA. CDR3 DNA sequence: TGTGCCAGCAGCGTCTCCGGGACAGTCTTTCGGAGTTCACCCCTCCACTTT. This gives the protein CASSVSGTVFRSSPLHF.

Only a few counts were recorded for this clonotype. V and J are TRBV28 and TRBJ1-1; D possibly corresponds to TRBD1 (5 bases). V dropped 2 bases and J dropped 5 bases, with 12 bases sitting between them. This CDR3 spans 14 amino acids. The germline CDR1 and CDR2 sequences are MDHEN and SYDVKM. Written as DNA, the CDR3 is TGTGCCAGCAGTTTAGGGGAGGGGTGGACTGAAGCTTTCTTT. Its translation is CASSLGEGWTEAFF.

This clonotype appeared many times. This rearrangement joins TRBV20-1 to TRBJ1-5; TRBD1 aligns across 9 bases. V shed 5 bases, J shed 3 bases, and the junction held 8 bases outside the gene matches. The CDR3 runs 15 residues. Germline V gene data show CDR1 as DFQATT and CDR2 as SNEGSKA (reference sequence). CDR3 loop: CSASLDRGYNQPQHF. CDR3 nucleotides: TGCAGTGCTTCCCTGGACAGGGGATACAATCAGCCCCAGCATTTT.

This clonotype was observed a few times. The gene calls are TRBV29-1 and TRBJ1-2, with D possibly being TRBD1 (5 bases). The V end lost 6 bases, the J end lost 2 bases, and 16 bases lay between the germline ends. Germline V gives CDR1 SQVTM, CDR2 ANQGSEA. The CDR3 sequence is 14 residues long. This CDR3 reads CSVRPQTDNYGYTF. For the CDR3, the DNA is TGCAGCGTCAGACCTCAGACAGACAACTATGGCTACACCTTC.

This clonotype was picked up many times. The chain employs TRBV4-1 and TRBJ2-5; TRBD2 might be the D (5 bases). The length of the CDR3 is 15 residues. V dropped 0 bases and J dropped 4 bases, with 12 bases sitting between them. Germline assignment: CDR1 MGHRA and CDR2 YSYEKL. The CDR3 DNA reads TGCGCCAGCAGCCAAGAGAGAGGGTCGAGAGAGACCCAGTACTTC. Residues: CASSQERGSRETQYF.

There are many counts of this clonotype. V gene TRBV6-1 combines with J gene TRBJ2-7, with 9 bases fitting TRBD1. V shed 4 bases and J 0 bases; nucleotides not matched to a gene: 4. The CDR3 contains 15 residues. Germline CDR1 reads MNHNS; CDR2 reads SASEGT. The CDR3 region is CASSVDRGNSYEQYF. As DNA, the CDR3 is TGTGCCAGCAGTGTCGACAGGGGGAACTCCTACGAGCAGTACTTC.

The table lists this clonotype with many counts. This chain uses TRBV6-1 with TRBJ1-6; D is uncertain. The CDR3 is 15 amino acids. Between the trimmed V and J ends, which lost 3 bases and 8 bases, there was a span of 14 bases. The V gene's germline CDR1 is MNHNS and CDR2 SASEGT. The CDR3: CASSDLPGEYSPLHF. CDR3 nucleotide sequence: TGTGCCAGCAGTGATCTCCCCGGGGAGTATTCACCCCTCCACTTT.

This clonotype has ten or more counts. The V and J genes are TRBV7-2 and TRBJ2-5; D is perhaps TRBD2 (7 bases). CDR3 length: 15 amino acids. Looked up from germline, CDR1 is SGHTA and CDR2 is FQGNSA. Between the trimmed V and J ends, which lost 1 base and 1 base, there was a span of 10 bases. CDR3 sequence: CASSLDGGLQETQYF. CDR3 bases: TGTGCCAGCAGCTTAGACGGGGGGCTCCAAGAGACCCAGTACTTC.

The chain has TRBV4-3 and TRBJ2-1; D is uncertain. The CDR3 totals 19 residues. From germline, CDR1 is LGHNA and CDR2 YSLEER. With 0 bases removed from V and 7 bases from J, the gap between germline ends came to 25 bases. The chain's CDR3 is CASSQDTGIGSTYPNEQFF. The CDR3, as DNA: TGCGCCAGCAGCCAAGATACGGGTATAGGGTCTACCTACCCAAATGAGCAGTTCTTC.

This clonotype was picked up many times. CDR3 coding DNA: TGCAGTGCTAGAGATGGAGCGGGGGATTACAATGAGCAGTTCTTC. Its translation is CSARDGAGDYNEQFF. V usage is TRBV20-1 and J usage is TRBJ2-1; 8 bases map to TRBD2. CDR1 is DFQATT and CDR2 is SNEGSKA in the germline V gene (reference sequence). V was clipped by 0 bases and J by 4 bases; unmatched bases: 5. The CDR3 runs to 15 residues.

This clonotype has a count of ten or more. This chain uses TRBV12-3 or TRBV12-4 with TRBJ1-2; D remains ambiguous. V was clipped by 1 base and J by 0 bases, with 6 bases between them. The length of the CDR3 is 14 residues. In nucleotides, the CDR3 is TGTGCCAGCAGTTTAGGGGCGGCTAACTATGGCTACACCTTC. This codes for CASSLGAANYGYTF.

The rearrangement uses TRBV20-1 and TRBJ2-5; TRBD1 agrees at 8 bases. This CDR3 is 14 amino acids long. With 2 bases clipped from V and 5 bases from J, the junction kept 7 bases outside the gene matches. The germline V gene encodes CDR1 DFQATT and CDR2 SNEGSKA (reference sequence). The CDR3 bases are TGCAGTGCTAGAAGAGGACAGGGAACGGAGACCCAGTACTTC. Its translation is CSARRGQGTETQYF.

The V gene is TRBV9, the J gene TRBJ2-1, with 9 bases matching TRBD1. In germline, CDR1 is SGDLS, CDR2 YYNGEE. This CDR3 comprises 15 residues. J gave up 6 bases and V 0 bases, and 4 bases lay outside the gene matches. The chain's CDR3 is CASSVAGQGLNEQFF. The CDR3 coding sequence is TGTGCCAGCAGCGTAGCCGGACAGGGGCTCAATGAGCAGTTCTTC.

Only a few counts were recorded for this clonotype. The V and J genes are TRBV6-2 or TRBV6-3 and TRBJ2-2; D unclear. The CDR3 runs to 13 residues. The germline gives CDR1 MNHEY, CDR2 SVGEGT. Trimming left V 2 bases short and J 2 bases short, with 3 bases between. This CDR3 reads CASSYVNTGELFF. The CDR3 nucleotides are TGTGCCAGCAGTTACGTCAACACCGGGGAGCTGTTTTTT.

This clonotype has ten or more counts. J is TRBJ2-1 and V is TRBV20-1; tentatively, D is TRBD2 (6 bases). Germline lookup yields CDR1 DFQATT and CDR2 SNEGSKA (reference sequence). The CDR3 runs 15 residues. V was trimmed by 0 bases and J by 8 bases, leaving 17 bases between them. The CDR3 reads CSAREVIAARYEQFF. DNA for the CDR3: TGCAGTGCTAGAGAGGTAATAGCGGCCCGATATGAGCAGTTCTTC.

This clonotype was recorded many times. The genes are TRBV29-1 and TRBJ2-5, with 10 positions matching TRBD1. Looked up from germline, CDR1 is SQVTM and CDR2 is ANQGSEA. This CDR3 region has 16 residues. Trimming cost V 2 bases and J 5 bases; bases outside gene matches: 11. The CDR3 sequence is CSVETSGTGEGETQYF. DNA for the CDR3: TGCAGCGTTGAAACTTCGGGGACAGGGGAGGGGGAGACCCAGTACTTC.

This clonotype was detected many times. V gene TRBV7-2 combines with J gene TRBJ1-1; D gene unclear. Germline CDR1 and CDR2: SGHTA and FQGNSA. The CDR3 runs 14 residues. V was clipped by 1 base and J by 1 base, with 7 bases between them. The DNA for the CDR3 is TGTGCCAGCAGCTTAGACATTAGGAACACTGAAGCTTTCTTT. Translated: CASSLDIRNTEAFF.

This clonotype was counted many times. V usage is TRBV20-1 and J usage is TRBJ2-1, with TRBD2 matching over 8 bases. This CDR3 contains 14 residues. Trimming took 1 base from V and 4 from J; bases not matched to a gene: 3. Germline assignment: CDR1 DFQATT and CDR2 SNEGSKA (reference sequence). The CDR3 protein is CSARGRGGYNEQFF. The CDR3 DNA reads as TGCAGTGCTAGAGGTCGCGGGGGGTACAATGAGCAGTTCTTC.

This clonotype was observed many times. This rearrangement joins TRBV9 to TRBJ2-3, with 8 bases matching TRBD2. Germline V CDR1 and CDR2: SGDLS, YYNGEE. The ends lost 0 bases at V and 5 bases at J; junction bases unmatched: 11. This CDR3 contains 17 residues. The CDR3 here is CASSVVGASGRKDTQYF. The CDR3 DNA sequence: TGTGCCAGCAGCGTAGTGGGGGCTAGCGGGCGGAAAGATACGCAGTATTTT. The complete variable domain, with remaining parts taken from reference TRBV9 and TRBJ2-3, reads DSGVTQTPKHLITATGQRVTLRCSPRSGDLSVYWYQQSLDQGLQFLIQYYNGEERAKGNILERFSAQQFPDLHSELNLSSLELGDSALYFCASSVVGASGRKDTQYFGPGTRLTVL.

Points on this clonotype: A read error may be the cause here, since a much bigger clone is one base away. This chain joins TRBV5-1 and TRBJ1-2, with a tentative D call TRBD1 (5 bases). The germline V and J ends were trimmed by 0 bases and 6 bases, with 21 bases remaining between them. Germline CDR1 reads SGHRS; CDR2 reads YFSETQ. The CDR3 has 17 residues. The CDR3 DNA reads as TGCGCCAGCAGCTTGGACGCGGGGAGCATTAGGGACGATGGCTACACCTTC. This encodes CASSLDAGSIRDDGYTF.

Comment on this clonotype: A much more abundant neighbour one base away suggests this may be a read error. The J gene is TRBJ2-7, the V gene TRBV7-2; 12 nucleotides match TRBD1. Germline V gene sequence: CDR1 SGHTA, CDR2 FQGNSA. The CDR3 spans 14 residues. The V gene end was trimmed by 2 bases and the J gene end by 7 bases; junction bases not matched to a gene: 3. The DNA for the CDR3 is TGTGCCAGCAGCTTAAGGGACAGGGGGCAGGAGCAGTACTTC. Protein sequence: CASSLRDRGQEQYF.

Ten or more counts support this clonotype. The V call is TRBV7-2, the J call TRBJ2-1; TRBD2 might be the D (5 bases). The V end was cut by 1 base, the J end by 7 bases, with 11 bases between. CDR3 length: 14 amino acids. CDR1 and CDR2 from the germline V gene are SGHTA and FQGNSA. CDR3: CASSLDFSENEQFF. The CDR3 nucleotides are TGTGCCAGCAGCTTAGATTTTAGCGAAAATGAGCAGTTCTTC.